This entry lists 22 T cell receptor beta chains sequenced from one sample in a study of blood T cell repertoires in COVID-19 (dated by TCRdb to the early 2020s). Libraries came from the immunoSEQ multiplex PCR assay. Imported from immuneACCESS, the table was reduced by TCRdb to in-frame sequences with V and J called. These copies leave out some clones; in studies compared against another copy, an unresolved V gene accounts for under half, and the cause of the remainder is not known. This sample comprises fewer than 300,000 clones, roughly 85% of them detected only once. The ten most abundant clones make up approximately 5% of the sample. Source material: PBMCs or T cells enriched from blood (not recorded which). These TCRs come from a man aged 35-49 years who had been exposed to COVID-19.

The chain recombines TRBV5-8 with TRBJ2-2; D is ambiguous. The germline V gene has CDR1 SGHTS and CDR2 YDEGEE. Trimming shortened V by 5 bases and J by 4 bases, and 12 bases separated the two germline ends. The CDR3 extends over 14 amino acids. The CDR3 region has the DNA TGTGCCAGCAGAGGAGCCCGAGGCACCGGGGAGCTGTTTTTT. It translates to CASRGARGTGELFF.

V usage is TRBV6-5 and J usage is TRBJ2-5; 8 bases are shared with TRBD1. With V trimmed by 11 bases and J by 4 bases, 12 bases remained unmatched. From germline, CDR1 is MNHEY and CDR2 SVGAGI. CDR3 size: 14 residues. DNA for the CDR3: TGTGCCCACGGGACAGGTCACATAACAGAGACCCAGTACTTC. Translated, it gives CAHGTGHITETQYF.

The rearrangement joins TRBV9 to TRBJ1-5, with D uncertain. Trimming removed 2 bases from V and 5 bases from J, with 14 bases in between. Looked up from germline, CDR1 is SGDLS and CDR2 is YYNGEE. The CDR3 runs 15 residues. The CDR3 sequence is CASSVGRSVDQPQHF. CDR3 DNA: TGTGCCAGCAGCGTGGGCAGGTCTGTGGATCAGCCCCAGCATTTT.

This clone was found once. CDR3 DNA: TGTGCCAGCAGTCGACTAGCTGATTCCTACGAGCAGTACTTC. Encoded protein: CASSRLADSYEQYF. The rearrangement uses TRBV2 and TRBJ2-7; 7 nucleotides agree with TRBD2. The germline V gene has CDR1 SNHLY and CDR2 FYNNEI. V shed 5 bases, J shed 1 base, and the junction held 5 bases outside the gene matches. This CDR3 has 14 residues.

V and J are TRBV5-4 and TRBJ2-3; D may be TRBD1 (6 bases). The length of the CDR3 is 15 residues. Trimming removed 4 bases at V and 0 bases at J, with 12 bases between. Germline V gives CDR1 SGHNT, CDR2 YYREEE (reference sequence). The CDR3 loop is CASSTPTGSTDTQYF. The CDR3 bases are TGTGCCAGCAGCACACCGACAGGTAGCACAGATACGCAGTATTTT.

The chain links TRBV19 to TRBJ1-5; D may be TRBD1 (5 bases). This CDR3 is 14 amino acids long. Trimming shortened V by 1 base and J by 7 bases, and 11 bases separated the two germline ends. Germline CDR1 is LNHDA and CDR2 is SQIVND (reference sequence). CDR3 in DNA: TGTGCCAGTAGTATAGCTGGGGCAGGGCAGCCCCAGCATTTT. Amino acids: CASSIAGAGQPQHF.

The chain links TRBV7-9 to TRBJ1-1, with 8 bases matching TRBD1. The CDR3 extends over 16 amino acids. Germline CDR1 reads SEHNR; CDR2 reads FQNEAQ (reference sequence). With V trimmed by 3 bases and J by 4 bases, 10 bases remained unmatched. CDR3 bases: TGTGCCAGCAGCTTTGGGCCGGGCCAGGGGGCCACTGAAGCTTTCTTT. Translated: CASSFGPGQGATEAFF.

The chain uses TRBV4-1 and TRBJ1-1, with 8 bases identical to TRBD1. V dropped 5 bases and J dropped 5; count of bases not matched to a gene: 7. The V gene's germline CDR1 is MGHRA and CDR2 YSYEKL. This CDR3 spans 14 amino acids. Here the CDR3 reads CASSSGQGRTEAFF. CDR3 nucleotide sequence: TGCGCCAGCAGCTCCGGACAGGGTCGGACTGAAGCTTTCTTT.

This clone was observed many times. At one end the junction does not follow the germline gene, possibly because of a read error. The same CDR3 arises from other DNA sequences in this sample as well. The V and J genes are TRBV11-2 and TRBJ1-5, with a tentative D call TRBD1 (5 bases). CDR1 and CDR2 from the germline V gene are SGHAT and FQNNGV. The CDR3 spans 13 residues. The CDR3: CASSLDRNQPQHF. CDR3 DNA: TGTGCCAGCAGCCTAGACAGAAATCAGCCCCAGCATTTT.

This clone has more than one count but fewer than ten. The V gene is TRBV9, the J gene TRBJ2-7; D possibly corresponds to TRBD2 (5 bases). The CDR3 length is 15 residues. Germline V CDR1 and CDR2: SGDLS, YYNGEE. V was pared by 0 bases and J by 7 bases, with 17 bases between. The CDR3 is CASSVGSRTRGEQYF. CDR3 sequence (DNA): TGTGCCAGCAGCGTAGGGTCTAGAACTAGAGGTGAGCAGTACTTC. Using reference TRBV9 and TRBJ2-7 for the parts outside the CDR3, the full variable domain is DSGVTQTPKHLITATGQRVTLRCSPRSGDLSVYWYQQSLDQGLQFLIQYYNGEERAKGNILERFSAQQFPDLHSELNLSSLELGDSALYFCASSVGSRTRGEQYFGPGTRLTVT.

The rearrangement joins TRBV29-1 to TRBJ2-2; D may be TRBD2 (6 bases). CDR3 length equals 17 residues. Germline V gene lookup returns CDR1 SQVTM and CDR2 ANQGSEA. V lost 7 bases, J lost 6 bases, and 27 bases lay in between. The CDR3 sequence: CSAVGAAGNGPPGELFF. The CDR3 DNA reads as TGCAGCGCCGTTGGGGCCGCGGGAAATGGACCTCCCGGGGAGCTGTTTTTT.

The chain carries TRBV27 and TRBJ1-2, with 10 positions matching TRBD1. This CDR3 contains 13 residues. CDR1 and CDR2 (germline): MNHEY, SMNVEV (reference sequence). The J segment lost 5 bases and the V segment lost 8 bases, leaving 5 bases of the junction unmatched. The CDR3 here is CASGDRGPYGYTF. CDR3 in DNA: TGTGCCAGCGGTGACAGGGGGCCATATGGCTACACCTTC.

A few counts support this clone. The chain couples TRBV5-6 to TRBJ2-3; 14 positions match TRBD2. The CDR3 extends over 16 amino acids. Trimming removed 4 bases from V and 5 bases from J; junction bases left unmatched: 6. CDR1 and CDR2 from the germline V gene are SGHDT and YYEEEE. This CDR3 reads CASSRLAGGPLDTQYF. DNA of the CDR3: TGTGCCAGCAGCCGACTAGCGGGAGGGCCTTTAGATACGCAGTATTTT. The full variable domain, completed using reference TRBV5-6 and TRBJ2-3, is DAGVTQSPTHLIKTRGQQVTLRCSPKSGHDTVSWYQQALGQGPQFIFQYYEEEERQRGNFPDRFSGHQFPNYSSELNVNALLLGDSALYLCASSRLAGGPLDTQYFGPGTRLTVL.

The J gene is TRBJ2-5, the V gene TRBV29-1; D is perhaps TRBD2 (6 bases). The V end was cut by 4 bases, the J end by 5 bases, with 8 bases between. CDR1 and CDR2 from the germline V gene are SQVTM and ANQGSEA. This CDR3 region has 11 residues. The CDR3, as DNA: TGCAGCGTTGGGGGGGTGGAGACCCAGTACTTC. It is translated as CSVGGVETQYF.

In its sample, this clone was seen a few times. The CDR3 spells CASSYLTGDNGYTF. The CDR3 DNA reads as TGTGCCAGCAGTTATTTGACAGGGGACAATGGCTACACCTTC. V is TRBV6-5 and J is TRBJ1-2; 8 bases are shared with TRBD1. The CDR3 is made up of 14 amino acids. Looked up from germline, CDR1 is MNHEY and CDR2 is SVGAGI. V lost 3 bases to trimming and J lost 6 bases; unmatched junction nucleotides: 6.

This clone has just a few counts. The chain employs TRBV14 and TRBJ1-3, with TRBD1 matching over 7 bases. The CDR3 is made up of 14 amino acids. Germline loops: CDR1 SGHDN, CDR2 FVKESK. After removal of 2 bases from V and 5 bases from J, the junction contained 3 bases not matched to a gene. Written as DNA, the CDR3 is TGTGCCAGCAGCCAACCGGGACAGAGAAACACCATATATTTT. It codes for CASSQPGQRNTIYF.

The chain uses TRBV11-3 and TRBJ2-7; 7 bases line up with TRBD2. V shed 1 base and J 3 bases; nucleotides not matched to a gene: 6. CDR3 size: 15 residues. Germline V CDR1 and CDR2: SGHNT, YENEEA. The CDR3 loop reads CASSLAAGEIYEQYF. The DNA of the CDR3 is TGTGCCAGCAGCTTAGCGGCGGGGGAAATCTACGAGCAGTACTTC.

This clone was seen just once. The CDR3 region is CAISEVAGGNQPQHF. CDR3 sequence (DNA): TGTGCCATCAGTGAGGTAGCAGGGGGCAATCAGCCCCAGCATTTT. This chain joins TRBV10-3 and TRBJ1-5; maybe TRBD1 (6 bases). Trimming stripped 2 bases from V and 2 bases from J, with 10 bases between. Germline V gives CDR1 ENHRY, CDR2 SYGVKD. The CDR3 is 15 amino acids.

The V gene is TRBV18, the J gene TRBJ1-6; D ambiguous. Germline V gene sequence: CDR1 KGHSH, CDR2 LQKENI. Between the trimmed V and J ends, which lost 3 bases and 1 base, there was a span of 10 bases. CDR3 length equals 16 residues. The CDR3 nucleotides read TGTGCCAGCTCACCCCAGGATGGGTCCTATAATTCACCCCTCCACTTT. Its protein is CASSPQDGSYNSPLHF.

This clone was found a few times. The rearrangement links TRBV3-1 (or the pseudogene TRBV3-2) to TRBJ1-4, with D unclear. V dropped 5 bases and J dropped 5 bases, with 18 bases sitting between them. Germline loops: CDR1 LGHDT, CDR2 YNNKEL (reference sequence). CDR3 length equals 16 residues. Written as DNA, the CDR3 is TGTGCCAGCAGCTCGGGTAGGTGGCGCGGCAATGAAAAACTGTTTTTT. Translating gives CASSSGRWRGNEKLFF.

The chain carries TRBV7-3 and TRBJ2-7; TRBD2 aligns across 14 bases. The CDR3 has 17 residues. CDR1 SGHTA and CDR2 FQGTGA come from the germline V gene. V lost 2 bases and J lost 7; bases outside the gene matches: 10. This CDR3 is CASSLGTSGSLIREQYF. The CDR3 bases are TGTGCCAGCAGCTTAGGGACTAGCGGGAGCCTGATCCGGGAGCAGTACTTC.

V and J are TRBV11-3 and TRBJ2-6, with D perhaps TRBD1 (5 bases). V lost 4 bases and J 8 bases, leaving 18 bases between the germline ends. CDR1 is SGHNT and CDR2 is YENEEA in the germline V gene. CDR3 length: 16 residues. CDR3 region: CASSSVIRVTTNVLTF. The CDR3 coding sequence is TGTGCCAGCAGCTCCGTCATCAGGGTAACGACCAACGTCCTGACTTTC. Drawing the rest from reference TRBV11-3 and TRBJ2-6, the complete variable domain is EAGVVQSPRYKIIEKKQPVAFWCNPISGHNTLYWYLQNLGQGPELLIRYENEEAVDDSQLPKDRFSAERLKGVDSTLKIQPAELGDSAVYLCASSSVIRVTTNVLTFGAGSRLTVL.